The rows below give T cell receptor beta chains drawn from one sample of a study of lymphopenia after photon versus proton radiotherapy. Profiling relied on immunoSEQ multiplex PCR, and the TCRdb table lists in-frame clones only, not all of them. This table holds over 35,000 clones, about 82% found once. The sample was peripheral blood, taken from a patient treated with proton-based radiotherapy. Source of these receptors: a woman in her seventies with pancreatic cancer. Some clones in this sample may be carry-over from other donors' samples. Each CDR3 is given with its conserved first and last residue. The order of the fields is CDR3 length, D gene, J gene, clone size, V gene, CDR3 DNA, CDR3 protein. D genes are given only for firm matches. Only part of the rows carry a size: once, few, many, or a class if the clone is expanded.

>12|-|TRBJ2-7|once|TRBV29-1
TGCAGCGTGACCGGACAGACCTACGAGCAGTACTTC
CSVTGQTYEQYF
>19|TRBD2|TRBJ2-7|-|TRBV11-2
TGTGCCAGCAGCTTAGCTCTTACTGGGACTAGCGCGATTTACTACGAGCAGTACTTC
CASSLALTGTSAIYYEQYF
>15|-|TRBJ1-5|-|TRBV6-5
TGTGCCAGCAGTTACTCGGACGTAGACAATCAGCCCCAGCATTTT
CASSYSDVDNQPQHF
>16|TRBD2|TRBJ2-1|once|TRBV11-2
TGTGCCAGCAGCTTAGGAGGTAGCGGGAGAGGGAATGAGCAGTTCTTC
CASSLGGSGRGNEQFF
>13|TRBD1|TRBJ2-7|-|TRBV2
TGTGCCAGCAGTGGACAGGGGATCAACGAGCAGTACTTC
CASSGQGINEQYF
>15|-|TRBJ2-7|few|TRBV29-1
TGCAGCGTCGCTATTCTAGGGAGGGGGACCTACGAGCAGTACTTC
CSVAILGRGTYEQYF
>18|TRBD1|TRBJ2-2|-|TRBV5-1
TGCGCCAGCAGCTTGGCCCCCACAGGGGGCGCGAACACCGGGGAGCTGTTTTTT
CASSLAPTGGANTGELFF
>15|TRBD1|TRBJ2-2|-|TRBV6-7
TGTGCCAGCAGGCGGACAGGGATCGGCACCGGGGAGCTGTTTTTT
CASRRTGIGTGELFF
>14|-|TRBJ1-1|-|TRBV5-4
TGTGCCAGCAGCTTCGCAGTGGCTAACACTGAAGCTTTCTTT
CASSFAVANTEAFF
>18|TRBD1|TRBJ1-2|-|TRBV5-1
TGCGCCAGCAGCTCTAACAGCGGGGGGACAGGGGTTAACTATGGCTACACCTTC
CASSSNSGGTGVNYGYTF
>15|-|TRBJ1-3|-|TRBV9
TGTGCCAGCAGCGTGGGGGGCGCGTCCAGAGTCGCCATATATTTT
CASSVGGASRVAIYF
>16|TRBD2|TRBJ2-1|-|TRBV4-1
TGCGCCAGCAGCCAAGAAGGAGCGGGAAGCTACAATGAGCAGTTCTTC
CASSQEGAGSYNEQFF
>16|-|TRBJ2-1|-|TRBV7-6
TGTGCCAGCAGTGCGCTGGGGGGGAGGGGGTACAATGAGCAGTTCTTC
CASSALGGRGYNEQFF
>18|TRBD1|TRBJ1-2|-|TRBV18
TGTGCCAGCTCAGAAAGACTCCCGGGACAGGGGATGAACTATGGCTACACCTTC
CASSERLPGQGMNYGYTF
>18|-|TRBJ2-5|-|TRBV5-1
TGCGCCAGCAGCTTGGGACCTACTACAGGGTCGGGGCGAGAGACCCAGTACTTC
CASSLGPTTGSGRETQYF
>15|-|TRBJ1-3|-|TRBV9
TGTGCCAGCAGCGCCGGGGCGGGGTTCGGAAACACCATATATTTT
CASSAGAGFGNTIYF
>14|-|TRBJ1-4|-|TRBV10-2
TGCGCCAGCTCGGCCCTTGCAACTAATGAAAAACTGTTTTTT
CASSALATNEKLFF
>13|-|TRBJ2-7|-|TRBV10-3
TGTGCCATCAGTGAGGAAATAGGATACGAGCAGTACTTC
CAISEEIGYEQYF
>10|-|TRBJ2-2|-|TRBV10-2
TGCGCCAGCAGTGAGTCGAAGCTGTTTTTT
CASSESKLFF
>14|TRBD2|TRBJ2-3|-|TRBV5-4
TGTGCCAGCAGCTCGGGACTAGCAGGAGATACGCAGTATTTT
CASSSGLAGDTQYF
>15|-|TRBJ2-7|-|TRBV12-5
TGTGCTAGTGGCACGAGCGGGCCCGGGGTAGGAGAGCAGTACTTC
CASGTSGPGVGEQYF
>15|-|TRBJ2-7|once|TRBV6-5
TGTGCCAGCAGTTACTCGATCCGTGAATCCTACGAGCAGTACTTC
CASSYSIRESYEQYF
>17|TRBD1|TRBJ2-5|once|TRBV11-2
TGTGCCAGCAGCTTAGGTCTGGGGACAGGGGGCTGGGAGACCCAGTACTTC
CASSLGLGTGGWETQYF
>14|-|TRBJ2-3|-|TRBV7-7
TGTGCTAGCAGCCCGTCCTGGAGCACAGATACGCAGTATTTT
CASSPSWSTDTQYF
>12|-|TRBJ2-7|-|TRBV7-9
TGTGCCAGCAGCTATCAGCGCTACGAGCAGTACTTC
CASSYQRYEQYF
>13|TRBD1|TRBJ2-7|-|TRBV30
TGTGCCTGGAGTCAGGGACAGCGCTACGAGCAGTACTTC
CAWSQGQRYEQYF
>15|-|TRBJ2-5|-|TRBV6-6
TGTGCCAGCAGTTACGGCAGGGTAGGGCAAGAGACCCAGTACTTC
CASSYGRVGQETQYF
>16|TRBD2|TRBJ2-7|-|TRBV6-5
TGTGCCAGCAGTTACTCCTGGCCTAGCGGGAGTGACGAGCAGTACTTC
CASSYSWPSGSDEQYF
>15|TRBD2|TRBJ2-1|-|TRBV19
TGTGCCAGTAGTCGGCTAGCGGGAGCTTACAATGAGCAGTTCTTC
CASSRLAGAYNEQFF
>12|-|TRBJ1-1|few|TRBV19
TGTGCCAGTAGTGCAGGGGATCTTGAAGCTTTCTTT
CASSAGDLEAFF
>15|TRBD2|TRBJ2-7|-|TRBV28
TGTGCCAGCACCTCAGCGGGAGGGGTTTTCGACGAGCAGTACTTC
CASTSAGGVFDEQYF
>15|TRBD2|TRBJ2-7|-|TRBV7-9
TGTGCCAGCAGCTTACCCACTAGCGGACCCTACGAGCAGTACTTC
CASSLPTSGPYEQYF
>16|TRBD1|TRBJ2-1|-|TRBV15
TGTGCCACCAGCAGAGCACAGGGGGCAAGGTACAATGAGCAGTTCTTC
CATSRAQGARYNEQFF
>16|TRBD1|TRBJ2-7|-|TRBV25-1
TGTGCCAGCAGTGGTGGATGGACAGGGGATTATTACGGGCAGTACTTC
CASSGGWTGDYYGQYF
>16|TRBD1|TRBJ2-1|-|TRBV19
TGTGCCAGTAGAACCGGGACAGGGGGCGGGTACAATGAGCAGTTCTTC
CASRTGTGGGYNEQFF
>15|TRBD2|TRBJ2-3|-|TRBV5-1
TGCGCCAGCGGAGGACTAGCGGGTAGTACAGATACGCAGTATTTT
CASGGLAGSTDTQYF
>14|-|TRBJ2-7|-|TRBV18
TGTGCCAGCTCACCCTCGACAGGGAGGAACGAGCAGTACTTC
CASSPSTGRNEQYF
>15|TRBD1|TRBJ2-7|-|TRBV5-1
TGCGCCAGCAGCTCGAGGACAGGGAATTCCTACGAGCAGTACTTC
CASSSRTGNSYEQYF
>14|-|TRBJ1-1|-|TRBV10-3
TGTGCCATCAGTGAGAAGGCCCAGAACACTGAAGCTTTCTTT
CAISEKAQNTEAFF
>16|-|TRBJ2-2|-|TRBV15
TGTGCCACCAGCATAGCGGGACAGGCGAACACCGGGGAGCTGTTTTTT
CATSIAGQANTGELFF
>15|TRBD1|TRBJ2-7|-|TRBV27
TGTGCCAGCAGGGGATACAGGGGACAACTCTACGAGCAGTACTTC
CASRGYRGQLYEQYF
>15|-|TRBJ2-5|-|TRBV15
TGTGCCACCAGCAGGTCCGCGGGACAGCAAGAGACCCAGTACTTC
CATSRSAGQQETQYF